The rows below give T cell receptor beta chains drawn from one sample of a study of control samples from healthy donors and cancer patients. Method: immunoSEQ multiplex PCR; TCRdb's copy keeps in-frame clones and lacks some. The table lists about 57,000 clones, around 93% of them singletons, with under 0.95% in the top ten. Sequencing was done on a sample of PBMCs. Every receptor here comes from a man aged 25 to 40 with colorectal cancer. The CDR3 runs from the conserved cysteine through the conserved F or W. Each record gives: V gene, D gene, J gene, CDR3 protein, CDR3 DNA. The D gene is left open where the match is weak.

V gene: TRBV5-1; D gene: TRBD1; J gene: TRBJ1-6; CDR3 protein: CASSLDRGIGSPLHF; CDR3 DNA: TGCGCCAGCAGCTTGGACAGGGGCATTGGGTCACCCCTCCACTTT
V gene: TRBV27; D gene: NA; J gene: TRBJ1-1; CDR3 protein: CASSRNGIVGRALRTYIEAFF; CDR3 DNA: TGTGCCAGCAGTCGAAACGGCATTGTGGGGAGGGCCTTGAGGACGTACATTGAAGCTTTCTTT
V gene: TRBV24-1; D gene: TRBD2; J gene: TRBJ2-2; CDR3 protein: CATSDVGGAWTGELFF; CDR3 DNA: TGTGCCACCAGTGACGTCGGGGGGGCCTGGACCGGGGAGCTGTTTTTT
V gene: TRBV6-2/TRBV6-3; D gene: NA; J gene: TRBJ1-6; CDR3 protein: CASSLVAVNSPLHF; CDR3 DNA: TGTGCCAGCAGTTTAGTGGCTGTCAATTCACCCCTCCACTTT
V gene: TRBV9; D gene: TRBD2; J gene: TRBJ2-3; CDR3 protein: CASSETSGISTDTQYF; CDR3 DNA: TGTGCCAGCAGCGAGACTAGCGGGATTTCCACAGATACGCAGTATTTT
V gene: TRBV10-1; D gene: NA; J gene: TRBJ2-3; CDR3 protein: CASGSGRDSDTQYF; CDR3 DNA: TGCGCCAGCGGATCCGGACGCGACTCGGATACGCAGTATTTT
V gene: TRBV12-3/TRBV12-4; D gene: NA; J gene: TRBJ1-2; CDR3 protein: CASSLTNYGYTF; CDR3 DNA: TGTGCCAGCAGTTTAACTAACTATGGCTACACCTTC
V gene: TRBV5-1; D gene: NA; J gene: TRBJ1-5; CDR3 protein: CASSLSGDDQPQHF; CDR3 DNA: TGCGCCAGCAGCTTGTCGGGTGACGATCAGCCCCAGCATTTT
V gene: TRBV6-1; D gene: TRBD2; J gene: TRBJ2-3; CDR3 protein: CASSEASGGGDTQYF; CDR3 DNA: TGTGCCAGCAGTGAAGCTAGCGGGGGCGGGGATACGCAGTATTTT
V gene: TRBV7-2; D gene: NA; J gene: TRBJ2-3; CDR3 protein: CASSLAGLATDTQYF; CDR3 DNA: TGTGCCAGCAGCTTAGCGGGTTTGGCCACAGATACGCAGTATTTT
V gene: TRBV4-3; D gene: NA; J gene: TRBJ2-1; CDR3 protein: CASSQFIGGNEQFF; CDR3 DNA: TGCGCCAGCAGCCAATTTATTGGCGGCAATGAGCAGTTCTTC
V gene: TRBV11-3; D gene: TRBD2; J gene: TRBJ2-1; CDR3 protein: CASSSFSGEYNEQFF; CDR3 DNA: TGTGCCAGCAGCTCGTTTAGCGGGGAGTACAATGAGCAGTTCTTC
V gene: TRBV7-2; D gene: NA; J gene: TRBJ1-1; CDR3 protein: CASSLEVRRSSEAFF; CDR3 DNA: TGTGCCAGCAGCTTAGAAGTTAGGAGATCTTCTGAAGCTTTCTTT
V gene: TRBV13; D gene: NA; J gene: TRBJ2-2; CDR3 protein: CASSLGTGLSRSTGELFF; CDR3 DNA: TGTGCCAGCAGCTTAGGTACAGGGTTATCCCGGAGCACCGGGGAGCTGTTTTTT
V gene: TRBV6-5; D gene: TRBD1; J gene: TRBJ1-5; CDR3 protein: CASGTGVNQPQHF; CDR3 DNA: TGTGCCAGCGGTACAGGGGTTAATCAGCCCCAGCATTTT
V gene: TRBV4-1; D gene: NA; J gene: TRBJ1-1; CDR3 protein: CASSQAPSGATEAFF; CDR3 DNA: TGCGCCAGCAGCCAAGCCCCAAGCGGGGCCACTGAAGCTTTCTTT